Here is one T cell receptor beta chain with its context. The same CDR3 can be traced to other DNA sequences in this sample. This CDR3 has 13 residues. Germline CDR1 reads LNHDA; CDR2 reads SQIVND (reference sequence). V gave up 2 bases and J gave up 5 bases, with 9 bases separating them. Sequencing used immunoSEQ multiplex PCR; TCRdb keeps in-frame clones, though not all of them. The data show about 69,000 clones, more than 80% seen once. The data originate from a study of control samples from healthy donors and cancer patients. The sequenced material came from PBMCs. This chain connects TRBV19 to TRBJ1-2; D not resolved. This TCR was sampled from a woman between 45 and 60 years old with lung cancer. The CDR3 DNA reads TGTGCCAGTAGTATAAATGGAGGGTATGGCTACACCTTC. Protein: CASSINGGYGYTF.